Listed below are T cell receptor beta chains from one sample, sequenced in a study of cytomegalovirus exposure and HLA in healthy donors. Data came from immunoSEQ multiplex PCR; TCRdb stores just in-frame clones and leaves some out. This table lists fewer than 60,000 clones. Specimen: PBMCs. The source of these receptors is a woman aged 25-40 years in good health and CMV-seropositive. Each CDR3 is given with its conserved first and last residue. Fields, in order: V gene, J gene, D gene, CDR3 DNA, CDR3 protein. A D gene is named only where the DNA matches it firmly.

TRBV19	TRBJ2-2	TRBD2	TGTGCCAGTAGACTCCCCGCCGAGCGGGGTTACACCGGGGAGCTGTTTTTT	CASRLPAERGYTGELFF
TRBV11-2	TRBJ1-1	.	TGTGCCAGCAGCTTAGGGAGGGGAGGGGGAACTGAAGCTTTCTTT	CASSLGRGGGTEAFF
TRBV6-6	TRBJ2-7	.	TGTGCCAGCAGTTACTCGACATTGAACTACGAGCAGTACTTC	CASSYSTLNYEQYF
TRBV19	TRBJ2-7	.	TGTGCCAGTAGTGTAAGACTAGTTGTCGGCGAGCAGTACTTC	CASSVRLVVGEQYF
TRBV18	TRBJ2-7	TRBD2	TGTGCCAGCTCACCGCCCGCTAGCGGGACCCACGAGCAGTACTTC	CASSPPASGTHEQYF
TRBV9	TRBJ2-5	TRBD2	TGTGCCAGCACTCGTCTCGGGGGGGCCCTCCAAGAGACCCAGTACTTC	CASTRLGGALQETQYF
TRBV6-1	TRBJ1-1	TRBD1	TGTGCCACCGGAAGGGACAGGGGAGAGGACACTGAAGCTTTCTTT	CATGRDRGEDTEAFF
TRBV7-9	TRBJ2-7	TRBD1	TGTGCCAGCAGCTTAGAGGGACAGCCCCACGAGCAGTACTTC	CASSLEGQPHEQYF
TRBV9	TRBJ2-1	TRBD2	TGTGCCAGCAGCGTATGGGCTAGCGGGAGGAATGAGCAGTTCTTC	CASSVWASGRNEQFF
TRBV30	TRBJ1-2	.	TGTGCCTGGAGTTTAGTACAGGGTACCTATGGCTACACCTTC	CAWSLVQGTYGYTF
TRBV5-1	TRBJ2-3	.	TGCGCCAGCAAATCCTCGACTGGCACAGATACGCAGTATTTT	CASKSSTGTDTQYF
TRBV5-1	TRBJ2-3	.	TGCGCCAGCAGCTCGCGGTGGGGGGAGATCTCAGATACGCAGTATTTT	CASSSRWGEISDTQYF
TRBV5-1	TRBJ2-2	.	TGCGCCAGCAGGTACGCGGGGACCGCCGGGGAGCTGTTTTTT	CASRYAGTAGELFF
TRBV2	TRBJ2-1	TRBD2	TGTGCCAGCCACCATCCCGGGACGGGAGGGGATGAGCAGTTCTTC	CASHHPGTGGDEQFF
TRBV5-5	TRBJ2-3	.	TGTGCCAGCACGGAGACCCCACTTAGCACAGATACGCAGTATTTT	CASTETPLSTDTQYF
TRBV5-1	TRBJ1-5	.	TGCGCCAGCAGTCGAACAGGGTTGCAGCCCCAGCATTTT	CASSRTGLQPQHF
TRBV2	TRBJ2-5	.	TGTGCCAGCAGTGAAGGCTTGTCTAGGGGGATACGGGAGACCCAGTACTTC	CASSEGLSRGIRETQYF
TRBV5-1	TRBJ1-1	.	TGCGCCAGCAGCTTGGAGGCGGGAGCGAACACTGAAGCTTTCTTT	CASSLEAGANTEAFF
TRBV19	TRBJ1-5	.	TGTGCCAGTAGCAGCCGAACAGGGCCCGATCAGCCCCAGCATTTT	CASSSRTGPDQPQHF
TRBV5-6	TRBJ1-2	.	TGTGCCAGCAGCTCACGGACGGGAGAGGGCTACACCTTC	CASSSRTGEGYTF
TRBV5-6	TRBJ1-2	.	TGTGCCAGCAGCTTGGGACAGAACTATGGCTACACCTTC	CASSLGQNYGYTF
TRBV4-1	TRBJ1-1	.	TGCGCCAGCAGGCAAGAGCTGAGCAGGGAGGACACTGAAGCTTTCTTT	CASRQELSREDTEAFF
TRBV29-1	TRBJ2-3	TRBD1	TGCAGCGTTCCCCTGACAGGGGGAGTTACAGATACGCAGTATTTT	CSVPLTGGVTDTQYF
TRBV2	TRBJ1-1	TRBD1	TGTGCCAGCAGGGTGGGACAGGGTAACACTGAAGCTTTCTTT	CASRVGQGNTEAFF
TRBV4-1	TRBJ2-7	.	TGCGCCAGCAGCCAAGTCCAGGGCTCCTACGAGCAGTACTTC	CASSQVQGSYEQYF
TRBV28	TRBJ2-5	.	TGTGCCAGCAGTCTCAGGGGCCCCGCTCGCGAGACCCAGTACTTC	CASSLRGPARETQYF
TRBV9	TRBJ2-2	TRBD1	TGTGCCAGCAGCGTAAGGGGACAGGGCACCGGGGAGCTGTTTTTT	CASSVRGQGTGELFF
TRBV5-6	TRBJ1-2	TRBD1	TGTGCCAGCAGCTACGGCCCCGGGACAGGGGGCTTCGGCTACACCTTC	CASSYGPGTGGFGYTF
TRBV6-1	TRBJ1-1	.	TGTGCCAGCAGTCCCGGGGGTGACCCCACTGAAGCTTTCTTT	CASSPGGDPTEAFF
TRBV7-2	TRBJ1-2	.	TGTGCCAGCAGCCCATCAGGGGTCCCTAACTATGGCTACACCTTC	CASSPSGVPNYGYTF
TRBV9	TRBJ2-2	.	TGTGCCAGCAGCGTAGAAGGGGCGCGGGGCGGGGAGCTGTTTTTT	CASSVEGARGGELFF
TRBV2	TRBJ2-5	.	TGTGCCAGCAGTGAACAAGGGGTGACCCAGTACTTC	CASSEQGVTQYF
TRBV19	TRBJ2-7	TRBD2	TGTGCCAGTAGTAATCCGGACGGGAGGGACTACGAGCAGTACTTC	CASSNPDGRDYEQYF
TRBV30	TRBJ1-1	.	TGTGCCTGGAGTGTCCAGGGACTCGCTGAAGCTTTCTTT	CAWSVQGLAEAFF
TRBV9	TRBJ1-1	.	TGTGCCAGCAGCGTCTCGGGGGACACTGAAGCTTTCTTT	CASSVSGDTEAFF
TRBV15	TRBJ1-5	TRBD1	TGTGCCACCAGCAGATTGGGACAGGGGGTTGATCAGCCCCAGCATTTT	CATSRLGQGVDQPQHF
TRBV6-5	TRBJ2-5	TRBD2	TGTGCCAGCAGTTACACGACTAGCGAAGAGACCCAGTACTTC	CASSYTTSEETQYF
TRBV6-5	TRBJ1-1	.	TGTGCCAGCGGGAGGGGAACTGAAGCTTTCTTT	CASGRGTEAFF
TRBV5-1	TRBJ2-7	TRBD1	TGCGCCAGCAGCCGGGACAGGGGCTACGAGCAGTACTTC	CASSRDRGYEQYF
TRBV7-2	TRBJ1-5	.	TGTGCCAGCAGCCAGAGGGTCGGGGGGTTTGACGATCAGCCCCAGCATTTT	CASSQRVGGFDDQPQHF
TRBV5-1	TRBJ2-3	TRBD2	TGCGCCAGCAGCCAACCTCTAGCGGGAGGGAGCACAGATACGCAGTATTTT	CASSQPLAGGSTDTQYF
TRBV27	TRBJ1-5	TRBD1	TGTGCCAGCAGTTCCCCCCTGGACAGGGCTCAGCCCCAGCATTTT	CASSSPLDRAQPQHF
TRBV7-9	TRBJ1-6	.	TGTGCCAGCAGCTCCGGCGGGGATTCACCCCTCCACTTT	CASSSGGDSPLHF
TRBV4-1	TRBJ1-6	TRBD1	TGCGCCAGCAGCCCGCGGGCAGGGGGTAATTCACCCCTCCACTTT	CASSPRAGGNSPLHF
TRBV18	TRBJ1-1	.	TGTGCCAGCTCCCCTATTGAGGAGTTGGGGAACACTGAAGCTTTCTTT	CASSPIEELGNTEAFF
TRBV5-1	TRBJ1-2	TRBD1	TGCGCCAGCAGCCCCGGGACAGGGGCTTACGGCTACACCTTC	CASSPGTGAYGYTF
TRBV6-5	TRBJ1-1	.	TGTGCCAGCAGTTACGCTGCCAGGGACACTGAAGCTTTCTTT	CASSYAARDTEAFF